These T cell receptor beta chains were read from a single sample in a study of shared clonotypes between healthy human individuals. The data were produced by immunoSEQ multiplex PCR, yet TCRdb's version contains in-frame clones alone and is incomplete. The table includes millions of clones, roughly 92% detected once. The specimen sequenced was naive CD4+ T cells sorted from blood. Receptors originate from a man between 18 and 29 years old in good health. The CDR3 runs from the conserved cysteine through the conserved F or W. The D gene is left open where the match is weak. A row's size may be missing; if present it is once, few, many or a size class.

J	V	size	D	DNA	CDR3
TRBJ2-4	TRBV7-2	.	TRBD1	TGTGCCAGCAGCAGACGGACAGGGGCCGGAAACATTCAGTACTTC	CASSRRTGAGNIQYF
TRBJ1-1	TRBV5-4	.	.	TGTGCCAGCACTAGGATCCAATTGAACACTGAAGCTTTCTTT	CASTRIQLNTEAFF
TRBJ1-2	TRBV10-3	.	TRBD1	TGTGCCATCAGTGAGAGGGACAGGGGGGACTATGGCTACACCTTC	CAISERDRGDYGYTF
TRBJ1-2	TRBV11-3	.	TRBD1	TGTGCCAGCAGCACGCCCGGGACAGGGATACTCACCTTC	CASSTPGTGILTF
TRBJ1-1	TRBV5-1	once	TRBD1	TGCGCCAGCAGCTCAGACCCGGGACAGGGGGTATCTGAAGCTTTCTTT	CASSSDPGQGVSEAFF
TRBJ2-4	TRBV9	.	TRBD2	TGTGCCAGCAGCGTGGGACTAGCGGGCCTAGCCAAAAACATTCAGTACTTC	CASSVGLAGLAKNIQYF
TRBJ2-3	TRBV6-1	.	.	TGTGCCAGCAGTGATGTGGGACACCCCACAGATACGCAGTATTTT	CASSDVGHPTDTQYF
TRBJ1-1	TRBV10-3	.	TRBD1	TGTGCCATCAGATTGGGGGCAGGGGGCTTGAACACTGAAGCTTTCTTT	CAIRLGAGGLNTEAFF
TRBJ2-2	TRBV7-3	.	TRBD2	TGTGCCAGCAGCTTACGGGCGGGAGCAGGGACTAGCGGGGCCTGGAACACCGGGGAGCTGTTTTTT	CASSLRAGAGTSGAWNTGELFF
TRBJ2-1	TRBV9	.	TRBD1	TGTGCCAGCAGCGCTCCCCCGGCGACAGGGGACTACAATGAGCAGTTCTTC	CASSAPPATGDYNEQFF
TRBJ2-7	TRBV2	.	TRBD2	TGTGCCACTGGGACTAGCGGGATGTACGAGCAGTACTTC	CATGTSGMYEQYF
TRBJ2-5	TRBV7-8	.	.	TGTGCCAGCAAGAGGGGGAGTCAAGAGACCCAGTACTTC	CASKRGSQETQYF
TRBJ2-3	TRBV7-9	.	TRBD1	TGTGCCAGTAAAAAACTCAGGGGGCGGACAGATACGCAGTATTTT	CASKKLRGRTDTQYF
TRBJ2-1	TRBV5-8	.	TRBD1	TGTGCCAGCAGTCCCCGGGACAGGGTATTGTCCCGAGGGGGCAATGAGCAGTTCTTC	CASSPRDRVLSRGGNEQFF
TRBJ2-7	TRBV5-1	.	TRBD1	TGCGCCAGCAGCTCCACGGGACAGGGTAGCCCTTGGTCCTTC	CASSSTGQGSPWSF
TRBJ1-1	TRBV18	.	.	TGTGCCAGCTCACCACCGGACAGAATGAACACTGAAGCTTTCTTT	CASSPPDRMNTEAFF
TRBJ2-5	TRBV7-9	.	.	TGTGCCAGCAGCACGGGACTGGGGGAGACCCAGTACTTC	CASSTGLGETQYF
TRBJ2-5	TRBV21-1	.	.	TGTGCCAGCAGCGCAAAAGGGGGGAGAGGCGAGACCCAGTACTTC	CASSAKGGRGETQYF
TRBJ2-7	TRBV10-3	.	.	TGTGCCATCGGGAAAGGAACCCCCAGCGAGCAGTACTTC	CAIGKGTPSEQYF
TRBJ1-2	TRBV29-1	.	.	TGCAGCGTTATACAGGGCAACTATGGCTACACCTTC	CSVIQGNYGYTF
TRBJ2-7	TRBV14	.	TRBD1	TGTGCCAGCAGCCAAGTAGTTTACAGGGGGTTACACGAGCAGTACTTC	CASSQVVYRGLHEQYF
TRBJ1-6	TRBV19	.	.	TGTGCCAGTCGAGGGGGGGGTAATTCACCCCTCCACTTT	CASRGGGNSPLHF
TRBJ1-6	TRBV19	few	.	TGTGCCAGTAGTGGAGAGGGGTTCAATTCACCCCTCCACTTT	CASSGEGFNSPLHF
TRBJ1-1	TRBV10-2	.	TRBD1	TGCGCCAGCAGGGGGGGACAGGGTGAAGCTTTCTTT	CASRGGQGEAFF
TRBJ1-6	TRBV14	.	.	TGTGCCAGCAGCCAGCAGGGAGGTAATTCACCCCTCCACTTT	CASSQQGGNSPLHF
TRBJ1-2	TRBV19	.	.	TGTGCCAGTAGTATAGTCGCAGGGATTGGCGGCTACACCTTC	CASSIVAGIGGYTF
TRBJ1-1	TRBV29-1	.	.	TGCAGCGTGCTCCGCGCAGGGACCATGCGCACTGAAGCTTTCTTT	CSVLRAGTMRTEAFF
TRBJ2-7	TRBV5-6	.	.	TGTGCCAGCAGCTTGGGACAAATGTACGAGCAGTACTTC	CASSLGQMYEQYF
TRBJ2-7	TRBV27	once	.	TGTGCCAGCAGGACGATTGGGCCGAGCTCCTACGAGCAGTACTTC	CASRTIGPSSYEQYF
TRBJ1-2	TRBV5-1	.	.	TGCGCCAGCAGCTTGTACGCACATAACTATGGCTACACCTTC	CASSLYAHNYGYTF